What follows is one T cell receptor (beta chain) and its context. The target of this receptor is not known. Base qualities are not at hand, and no much larger clone is one base apart. TCR CDR3 regions were amplified from genomic DNA by multiplex PCR using the deep immunoSEQ assay. Genomic DNA extracted from each cell subset was distributed evenly over all wells of several immunoSEQ 96-well plates, and each plate served as one replicate. For sorted subsets, each replicate PCR was loaded with 200 ng genomic DNA, equivalent to roughly 30,000 T cell genomes. Purified libraries were measured with a Qubit 3.0 fluorometer, size-checked on a Bioanalyzer 2100, and measured again with the KAPA Library Quantification kit. A separate single-read 150-cycle Illumina NextSeq 550 flow cell was used to sequence each immunoSEQ 96-well plate. The authors' pipeline ran thus. Because only junctional sequences without quality scores were contained in the immunoSEQ output, filtering matching that applied to full-length reads could not be performed. To assign V/J genes and CDR3, sequences were annotated against IMGT germline references using PyIR, a Python wrapper for IgBLAST v1.9. Any read was removed if the V/J assignment was weak (E-value above 1e-6), the CDR3 was missing, or the read contained stop codons, out-of-frame junctions, or ambiguous translated residues. V3J clonotypes were defined by identical inferred V gene, J gene, and CDR3 amino acid sequence. To compute the percentage overlap between repertoires, the number of shared unique clonotypes was divided by the size of the smaller repertoire. Richness of each repertoire was evaluated using RTK rarefaction, the Chao1 estimator, and Recon v2.1 estimates of unobserved clonotypes. For all TCRbeta clonotypes obtained by the gDNA method from a few donors, generation probabilities were computed with OLGA. The immuneACCESS repertoire file appears here via TCRdb, limited to in-frame rearrangements. These files lack a portion of the clones; in checked studies, under half of the deficit traces to unresolved V genes, and the cause of the others is not known. V and J calls and clone size are copied from that table; D and trimming were computed from the DNA. The sample yields some 1 million clones; about 75% were counted once. The ten most abundant clones make up around 1.5% of the sample.

This entry belongs to a study of shared clonotypes between healthy human individuals (dated by TCRdb to the early 2020s). Study-wide context: A couple of women and three men aged 18 to 49 years were included in the cohort. For each donor, CD4 naive and CD4 memory were each given three plates, CD8 naive was given two plates, and CD8 memory was given one plate. Leukapheresis yielded between about 0.9 and 9 billion PBMCs per donor. Libraries were prepared and TCR repertoires were sequenced by different laboratories using diverse techniques, in order to increase sequencing depth and limit assay-specific biases. The study deeply sequenced blood TCR repertoires of about 5 healthy adults to estimate repertoire size and the extent of clonotype sharing between individuals.

Broad study findings and their caveats: Incomplete sequencing was indicated by rarefaction of sorted-subset datasets, despite the large sequencing depth. Only blood was sampled, and tissue TCR repertoires likely differ from those in blood. Because the study included only a small number of donors, the genetic and exposure-history diversity represented was limited. Roughly 5% of naive CD4, 3.5% of naive CD8, 2.3% of memory CD4, and around 0.42% of memory CD8 clonotypes were shared across several donors. Pairwise subsampling led to the expectation that sequencing depth would affect the degree of clonotype sharing among donors. Naive subsets generally had larger estimated clonotype richness than memory subsets. Clonotypes shared by all four sorted-subset donors showed higher generation probabilities than non-shared clonotypes.

Healthy HIV-negative adults with no recently reported acute infections or vaccinations were included as donors. Every donor was a Caucasian adult residing in Nashville, Tennessee, USA. CD4+ T cells were enriched through magnetic negative selection, after which naive cells were positively selected on CD45RA and the remaining negative fraction served as the memory subset. After blood collection by leukapheresis, PBMCs were isolated using Ficoll-Histopaque density gradient centrifugation and then cryopreserved in the vapor phase of liquid nitrogen. Analytical flow cytometry was used to check the purity and quantity of every magnetically sorted T cell population. Genomic DNA was isolated from every sorted fraction and measured by UV absorbance on a Nanodrop 2000c. The germline V gene encodes CDR1 SGHNT and CDR2 YYREEE (reference sequence). V gives up 0 bases and J gives up 9 bases, and the segment between their germline ends measures 9 bases. Including the terminal cysteine and phenylalanine, the CDR3 comprises 12 residues. Only the CDR3 DNA stays, 36 bases, in frame from base 1.

The chain is assembled from TRBV5-4 and TRBJ2-5; TRBD2 might be the D gene, on 6 matching bases. Sequences were obtained from memory CD4+ T cells sorted from blood. The cell subset or site label on this specimen signifies: CD45RA-negative fraction. The sequence derives from a man between 18 and 29 years old in good health. The nucleotides are TGTGCCAGCAGCTTGGACTCGGGGGCCCAGTACTTC. This codes for CASSLDSGAQYF.